Presented here are 17 T cell receptor beta chains from one specimen sequenced in a study of blood T cell repertoires in COVID-19. Only in-frame clones appear in the TCRdb table, and some are missing; sequencing was by immunoSEQ multiplex PCR. The sample lists over 150,000 clones; around 82% were seen once. The source material was PBMCs or T cells enriched from blood (not recorded which). The receptors shown here come from a man aged 40-49 years who had recovered from COVID-19.

V is TRBV19 and J is TRBJ2-6; 8 positions match TRBD2. The germline gives CDR1 LNHDA, CDR2 SQIVND (reference sequence). The junction had 4 bases not matched to a gene; V was cut back by 7 bases and J by 2 bases. The CDR3 contains 15 residues. In DNA form, the CDR3 reads TGTGCCAGTATCCCCGGGGGGGCTGGGGCCAACGTCCTGACTTTC. The encoded protein is CASIPGGAGANVLTF.

This rearrangement joins TRBV24-1 to TRBJ2-7, with unresolved D. CDR3 size: 13 residues. V lost 5 bases, J lost 1 base, and 8 bases lay in between. CDR1 KGHDR and CDR2 SFDVKD come from the germline V gene. The CDR3 is CATSGAPSYEQYF. The CDR3 DNA reads as TGTGCCACCAGTGGCGCGCCATCCTACGAGCAGTACTTC.

The chain combines TRBV5-1 with TRBJ2-1, with D possibly TRBD1 on 6 matching bases. V lost 0 bases and J 8 bases, leaving 15 bases between the germline ends. Germline CDR1 and CDR2: SGHRS and YFSETQ. The CDR3 has 15 residues. CDR3 region: CASSLGGGTVDEQFF. CDR3 DNA sequence: TGCGCCAGCAGCTTGGGAGGGGGAACTGTAGATGAGCAGTTCTTC.

This clone was seen just once. This sequence joins TRBV24-1 and TRBJ1-4, with a possible D match to TRBD1 (6 bases). Germline V lookup: CDR1 KGHDR, CDR2 SFDVKD. V lost 3 bases and J 7 bases, leaving 14 bases between the germline ends. The CDR3 is 15 residues long. The CDR3 DNA is TGTGCCACCAGTGATACCAGAACAGGGAGTGAAAAACTGTTTTTT. Encoded protein: CATSDTRTGSEKLFF.

This chain joins TRBV4-3 and TRBJ2-7, with 7 bases aligning to TRBD1. This CDR3 has 15 amino acids. The V segment lost 3 bases and the J segment 2 bases; nucleotides outside the gene matches: 7. CDR1 and CDR2 from the germline V gene are LGHNA and YSLEER. CDR3 sequence: CASSQVTTGTYEQYF. The CDR3 coding sequence is TGCGCCAGCAGCCAGGTAACGACAGGGACCTACGAGCAGTACTTC.

This clone was counted between two and nine times. The V and J genes are TRBV18 and TRBJ2-2; no firm D call. The CDR3 runs 16 residues. Germline CDR1 reads KGHSH; CDR2 reads LQKENI. V was cut by 0 bases and J by 1 base, with 9 bases left in between. CDR3 protein: CASSPPVQRNTGELFF. The CDR3 DNA reads as TGTGCCAGCTCACCACCAGTACAGAGGAACACCGGGGAGCTGTTTTTT.

This chain connects TRBV28 to TRBJ1-2; D perhaps matches TRBD1 (6 bases). Trimming removed 5 bases at V and 13 bases at J, with 20 bases between. The CDR3 consists of 13 residues. Germline CDR1 is MDHEN and CDR2 is SYDVKM. In DNA, the CDR3 is TGTGCCAGCAGTCTTGGACAGTGGGTGGCTGGCACCTTC. Protein product: CASSLGQWVAGTF.

The chain recombines TRBV6-5 with TRBJ1-4, with a possible D match to TRBD1 (5 bases). V was shortened by 1 base and J by 7 bases, with 16 bases between the two germline ends. The CDR3 extends over 16 amino acids. Germline V gene lookup returns CDR1 MNHEY and CDR2 SVGAGI. DNA of the CDR3: TGTGCCAGCAGTTACTTTCCCCCGGGCGGGGGTGAAAAACTGTTTTTT. Its translation is CASSYFPPGGGEKLFF.

This clone was recorded once. J is TRBJ1-3 and V is TRBV2, with TRBD1 identical over 7 bases. Germline lookup yields CDR1 SNHLY and CDR2 FYNNEI. CDR3 length: 15 residues. After removal of 5 bases from V and 1 base from J, the junction contained 5 bases not matched to a gene. CDR3 in DNA: TGTGCCAGCAGTTTACGACAGGGTTCTGGAAACACCATATATTTT. This codes for CASSLRQGSGNTIYF.

The rearrangement uses TRBV19 and TRBJ2-1; the D gene is possibly TRBD1 (6 bases). V lost 5 bases and J 9 bases, leaving 8 bases between the germline ends. The germline gives CDR1 LNHDA, CDR2 SQIVND (reference sequence). This CDR3 comprises 11 residues. Here the CDR3 reads CASSRGGEQFF. The CDR3 DNA sequence: TGTGCCAGTAGTCGAGGGGGTGAGCAGTTCTTC.

This clone has at least ten counts. CDR3 bases: TGTGCCAGCAGTGCCCTATCGACAGCTACCTCTGGGGCCAACGTCCTGACTTTC. This encodes CASSALSTATSGANVLTF. This chain connects TRBV6-4 to TRBJ2-6; a possible D gene is TRBD1 (5 bases). V dropped 4 bases and J dropped 0 bases, with 16 bases sitting between them. In germline, CDR1 is MRHNA, CDR2 SNTAGT. CDR3 length: 18 residues.

The chain links TRBV7-9 to TRBJ1-1; TRBD1 is a possible D gene (5 bases). Germline lookup yields CDR1 SEHNR and CDR2 FQNEAQ (reference sequence). The CDR3 spans 13 residues. V was shortened by 4 bases and J by 8 bases, with 14 bases between the two germline ends. The CDR3 DNA is TGTGCCAGCAGCTCATGGACATTTCCCGAAGCTTTCTTT. Translated, it gives CASSSWTFPEAFF. Looking up the rest from reference TRBV7-9 and TRBJ1-1 gives the full variable domain: DTGVSQNPRHKITKRGQNVTFRCDPISEHNRLYWYRQTLGQGPEFLTYFQNEAQLEKSRLLSDRFSAERPKGSFSTLEIQRTEQGDSAMYLCASSSWTFPEAFFGQGTRLTVV.

This clone was detected only once. The chain uses TRBV6-5 and TRBJ2-7; 7 bases are shared with TRBD2. V lost 6 bases, J lost 6 bases, and 11 bases stayed unmatched. Germline lookup yields CDR1 MNHEY and CDR2 SVGAGI. This CDR3 spans 14 amino acids. CDR3 sequence reads: CASSPTPLAGEQYF. The CDR3 DNA sequence: TGTGCCAGCAGCCCGACACCATTAGCGGGCGAGCAGTACTTC.

The chain has TRBV11-2 and TRBJ2-1; 11 nucleotides align to TRBD1. After removal of 5 bases from V and 8 bases from J, the junction contained 8 bases not matched to a gene. The CDR3 spans 15 residues. Germline-derived CDR1 and CDR2 are SGHAT and FQNNGV. The CDR3 is CASSPGQGARYEQFF. The CDR3 nucleotides are TGTGCCAGCAGCCCCGGACAGGGGGCGCGTTATGAGCAGTTCTTC.

This clone has a single count. The chain carries TRBV5-4 and TRBJ2-1, with D possibly matching TRBD2 (7 bases). The V and J ends lost 4 bases and 6 bases respectively, with 17 bases between them. CDR3 length: 15 amino acids. Germline V lookup: CDR1 SGHNT, CDR2 YYREEE (reference sequence). The CDR3 loop reads CASSTPTGGFNEQFF. CDR3 DNA: TGTGCCAGCAGCACCCCTACGGGGGGCTTCAATGAGCAGTTCTTC.

The rearrangement uses TRBV28 and TRBJ1-1; 11 nucleotides agree with TRBD1. The ends lost 5 bases at V and 4 bases at J; junction bases unmatched: 6. The CDR3 contains 15 residues. The V gene's germline CDR1 is MDHEN and CDR2 SYDVKM. In DNA, the CDR3 is TGTGCCAGCAGTCGGTCGGGACAGGGGGGCACTGAAGCTTTCTTT. It encodes CASSRSGQGGTEAFF.

The chain carries TRBV9 and TRBJ1-4; tentatively, D is TRBD1 (5 bases). There are 13 residues in the CDR3. Germline loops: CDR1 SGDLS, CDR2 YYNGEE. Trimming took 6 bases from V and 7 from J, leaving 13 bases between them. CDR3 sequence reads: CASTSGGSEKLFF. For the CDR3, the DNA is TGTGCCAGCACCTCCGGGGGGAGTGAAAAACTGTTTTTT.